Listed below are T cell receptor beta chains from one sample, sequenced in a study of blood T cells in healthy people across ages. TCRdb re-called the 5' RACE reads through MiXCR, storing one row per CDR3 protein. The sample shows approximately 1,000,000 distinct CDR3 sequences, 35% to 45% of them seen only once. Sequencing was carried out using blood. These receptors came from a young man in good health. Each CDR3 is given with its conserved first and last residue. The D gene is left open where the match is weak. Some rows mark clone size as missing; the rest say once, few, many or name a class of expanded clone.

>NA|TRBV13|few|TRBJ1-1
CASSFFLGAGILNTEAFF
TGTGCCAGCAGCTTCTTTCTGGGGGCCGGAATATTGAACACTGAAGCTTTCTTT
>NA|TRBV3-1|few|TRBJ2-1
CASSQLDRWNEQFF
TGTGCCAGCAGCCAACTCGATCGGTGGAATGAGCAGTTCTTC
>NA|TRBV5-1|NA|TRBJ1-1
CASSFAKNTEAFF
TGCGCCAGCAGCTTTGCCAAAAACACTGAAGCTTTCTTT
>TRBD1|TRBV7-9|NA|TRBJ1-5
CASSPGQGNVQPQHF
TGTGCCAGCAGCCCGGGACAGGGGAACGTGCAGCCCCAGCATTTT
>NA|TRBV7-2|NA|TRBJ1-4
CASSLRRTDNEKLFF
TGTGCCAGCAGCCTCCGACGGACAGATAATGAAAAACTGTTTTTT
>TRBD1|TRBV25-1|few|TRBJ1-2
CASSIGTGGYGYTF
TGTGCCAGCAGTATAGGGACAGGGGGTTATGGCTACACCTTC
>NA|TRBV20-1|NA|TRBJ1-2
CSASPVDSIYGYTF
TGCAGTGCTAGCCCCGTTGACTCAATCTATGGCTACACCTTC
>NA|TRBV18|many|TRBJ2-3
CASSPSSRDTQYF
TGTGCCAGCTCACCCAGCAGTCGAGATACGCAGTATTTT
>NA|TRBV7-8|NA|TRBJ2-1
CASSLAGAGAYYNEQFF
TGTGCCAGCAGCTTAGCGGGGGCGGGGGCATACTACAATGAGCAGTTCTTC
>NA|TRBV12-3/TRBV12-4|NA|TRBJ2-2
CASSSPTGGVTGELFF
TGTGCCAGCAGTTCTCCGACAGGAGGAGTCACCGGGGAGCTGTTTTTT
>NA|TRBV12-3/TRBV12-4|once|TRBJ2-1
CTSRSGRAVYNEQFF
TGTACCAGCAGATCGGGACGAGCGGTATACAATGAGCAGTTCTTC
>TRBD1|TRBV20-1|few|TRBJ1-2
CSARTGPNYGYTF
TGCAGTGCCCGGACAGGGCCGAACTATGGCTACACCTTC
>NA|TRBV28|NA|TRBJ2-2
CASSPHSGALPGELFF
TGTGCCAGCAGTCCCCACTCGGGGGCCCTACCCGGGGAGCTGTTTTTT
>NA|TRBV7-2|few|TRBJ2-4
CASSLGGAGAAKNIQYF
TGTGCCAGCAGCTTAGGGGGGGCAGGAGCCGCCAAAAACATTCAGTACTTC
>NA|TRBV20-1|few|TRBJ2-1
CSARETDYNEQFF
TGCAGTGCTAGAGAGACAGACTACAATGAGCAGTTCTTC
>NA|TRBV29-1|few|TRBJ1-1
CSGRPANTEAFF
TGCAGCGGTAGACCTGCGAACACTGAAGCTTTCTTT
>NA|TRBV6-5|few|TRBJ2-7
CASASDPSSYEQYF
TGTGCCAGCGCGTCTGATCCTAGCTCCTACGAGCAGTACTTC
>TRBD2|TRBV20-1|NA|TRBJ2-3
CSARRGVTDTQYF
TGCAGTGCTAGGCGGGGGGTCACAGATACGCAGTATTTT
>NA|TRBV20-1|NA|TRBJ2-3
CSAGGGDGTDTQYF
TGCAGTGCAGGCGGTGGGGACGGCACAGATACGCAGTATTTT
>TRBD1|TRBV28|NA|TRBJ2-7
CATIPYWTGANEQYF
TGTGCCACAATCCCTTACTGGACAGGGGCGAATGAGCAGTACTTC
>NA|TRBV4-3|few|TRBJ1-5
CASSQGAGGGQPQHF
TGCGCCAGCAGCCAAGGCGCAGGCGGGGGTCAGCCCCAGCATTTT
>NA|TRBV7-2|few|TRBJ1-2
CASSTPVQSNYGYTF
TGTGCCAGCAGCACCCCTGTACAGAGTAACTATGGCTACACCTTC
>NA|TRBV12-3/TRBV12-4|NA|TRBJ1-2
CASSITGTANYGYTF
TGTGCCAGCAGTATTACAGGGACGGCTAACTATGGCTACACCTTC
>NA|TRBV20-1|NA|TRBJ1-4
CCATGTTNEKLFF
TGCTGTGCCACAGGGACCACTAATGAAAAACTGTTTTTT
>NA|TRBV7-2|NA|TRBJ1-5
CASSFSGGVSQPQHF
TGTGCCAGCAGCTTCAGTGGGGGGGTGAGTCAGCCCCAGCATTTT
>NA|TRBV6-5|many|TRBJ1-2
CASSYSRDYGYTF
TGTGCCAGCAGTTACTCGCGGGACTATGGCTACACCTTC
>NA|TRBV11-1|NA|TRBJ2-1
CASSAHRGSAYNEQFF
TGTGCCAGCAGCGCACATAGGGGTAGTGCCTACAATGAGCAGTTCTTC
>NA|TRBV7-9|NA|TRBJ1-1
CASSGGTVNTEAFF
TGTGCCAGCAGTGGGGGGACGGTAAACACTGAAGCTTTCTTT